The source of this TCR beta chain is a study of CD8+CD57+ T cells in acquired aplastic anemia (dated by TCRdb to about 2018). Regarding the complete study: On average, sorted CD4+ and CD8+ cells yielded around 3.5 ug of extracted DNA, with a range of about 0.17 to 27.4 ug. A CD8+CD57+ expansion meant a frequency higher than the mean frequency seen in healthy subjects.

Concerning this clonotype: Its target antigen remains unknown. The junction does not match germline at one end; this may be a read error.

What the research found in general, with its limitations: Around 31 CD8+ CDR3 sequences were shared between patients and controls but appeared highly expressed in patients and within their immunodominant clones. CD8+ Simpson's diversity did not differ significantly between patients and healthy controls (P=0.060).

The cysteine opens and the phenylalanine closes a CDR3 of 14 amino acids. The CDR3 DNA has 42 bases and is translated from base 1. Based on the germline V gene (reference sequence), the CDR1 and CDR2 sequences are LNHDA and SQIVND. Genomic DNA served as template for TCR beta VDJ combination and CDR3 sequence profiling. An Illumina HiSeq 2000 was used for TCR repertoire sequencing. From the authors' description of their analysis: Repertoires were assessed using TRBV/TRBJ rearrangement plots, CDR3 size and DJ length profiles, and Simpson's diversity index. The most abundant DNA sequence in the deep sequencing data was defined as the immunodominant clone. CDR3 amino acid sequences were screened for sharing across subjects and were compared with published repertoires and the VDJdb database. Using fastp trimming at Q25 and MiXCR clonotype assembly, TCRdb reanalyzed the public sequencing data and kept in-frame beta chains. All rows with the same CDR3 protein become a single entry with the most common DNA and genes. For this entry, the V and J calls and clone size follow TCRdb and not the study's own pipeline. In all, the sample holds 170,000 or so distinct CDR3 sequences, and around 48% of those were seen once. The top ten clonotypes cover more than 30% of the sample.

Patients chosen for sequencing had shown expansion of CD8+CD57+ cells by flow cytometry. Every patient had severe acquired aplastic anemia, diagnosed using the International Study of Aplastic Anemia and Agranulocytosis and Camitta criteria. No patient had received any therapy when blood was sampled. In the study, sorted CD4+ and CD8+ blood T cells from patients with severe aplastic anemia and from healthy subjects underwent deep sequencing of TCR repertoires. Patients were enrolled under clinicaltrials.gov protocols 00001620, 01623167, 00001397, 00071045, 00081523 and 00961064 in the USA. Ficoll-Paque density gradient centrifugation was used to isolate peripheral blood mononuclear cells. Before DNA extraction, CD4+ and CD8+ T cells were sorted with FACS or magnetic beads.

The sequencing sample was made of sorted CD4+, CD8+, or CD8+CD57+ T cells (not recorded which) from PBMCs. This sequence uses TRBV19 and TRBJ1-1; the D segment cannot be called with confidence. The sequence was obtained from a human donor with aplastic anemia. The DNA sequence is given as TGTGCCAGTAGCATGTGGTTGTCGGGAACTGAAGATTTCTTT. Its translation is CASSMWLSGTEDFF.